This TCR beta chain derives from a study of T cells after yellow fever vaccination. This CDR3 is built from 15 residues. CDR1 and CDR2 (germline): SGDLS, YYNGEE. The V gene lost 0 bases and the J gene lost 6 bases, with 13 bases spanning the gap. The study made its TCR cDNA through 5'RACE template switching. That step introduced a universal primer site along with UMIs. Using its own MiXCR run on the 5' RACE reads, TCRdb lists one record per CDR3 protein. Counted here are about 430,000 distinct CDR3 sequences, roughly 20% occurring once; the ten biggest clones make up 15% to 20%. This clonotype has more than one count but fewer than ten. Its specificity is unknown. Study observations and caveats: Among primary-vaccination clones, most reappeared after the booster, at 95% to 96% for CD4 and approximately 88% for CD8.

The chain uses TRBV9 and TRBJ1-5, with D perhaps TRBD1 (5 bases). The TCR was taken from a man between 18 and 29 years old who received the YFV17D yellow fever vaccine. This sample comprised PBMCs, obtained before the yellow fever booster vaccination. This CDR3 is CASSVGGGLFQPQHF. Here the CDR3 DNA reads TGTGCCAGCAGCGTAGGCGGGGGGTTATTTCAGCCCCAGCATTTT.